These T cell receptor beta chains were read from a single sample in a study of cytomegalovirus exposure and HLA in healthy donors. Profiling relied on immunoSEQ multiplex PCR, and the TCRdb table lists in-frame clones only, not all of them. The data contain roughly 160,000 clones, 80% to 90% of them singletons. Sequencing used PBMCs. These receptors were obtained from a man in his late teens or twenties in good health and CMV-seropositive. Both conserved end residues are part of each CDR3. D genes are given only for firm matches. Rows may omit the clone size; those that give it use once, few, many or a size class.

v_gene	d_gene	abundance	j_gene	CDR3nt	CDR3aa
TRBV27	NA	NA	TRBJ2-7	TGTGCCAGCAGTTATTCAACAGGGTACGAGCAGTACTTC	CASSYSTGYEQYF
TRBV29-1	TRBD1	NA	TRBJ1-4	TGCAGCGTTGAGAGGACAGGAGGGGGGCTGGGTGAAAAACTGTTTTTT	CSVERTGGGLGEKLFF
TRBV2	NA	NA	TRBJ2-3	TGTGCCAGTGCCATCCTTGGGGCTGCCTTTGGAGGGGATACGCAGTATTTT	CASAILGAAFGGDTQYF
TRBV11-2	TRBD1	NA	TRBJ2-3	TGTGCCAGCAGCATACAGGGGGCGGACACAGATACGCAGTATTTT	CASSIQGADTDTQYF
TRBV7-9	NA	NA	TRBJ1-2	TGTGCCAGCACCGAGGACAGAAGTGGCTACACCTTC	CASTEDRSGYTF
TRBV4-1	TRBD1	NA	TRBJ1-4	TGCGCCAGCAGCCAAGGTGGACAGGGCAGTGAAAAACTGTTTTTT	CASSQGGQGSEKLFF
TRBV5-1	NA	NA	TRBJ2-7	TGCGCCAGCAACTCTGAGGGCCCGCGATACGAGCAGTACTTC	CASNSEGPRYEQYF
TRBV10-3	TRBD1	few	TRBJ2-7	TGTGCCATCAGTGCTGGGACAGCCGATTCCTACGAGCAGTACTTC	CAISAGTADSYEQYF
TRBV18	TRBD1	NA	TRBJ2-2	TGTGCCAGCGCCCCGGTGACAGGGGGCACCGGGGAGCTGTTTTTT	CASAPVTGGTGELFF
TRBV6-4	NA	NA	TRBJ1-2	TGTGCCAGATCCTACAGGGTGGGCAACTATGGCTACACCTTC	CARSYRVGNYGYTF
TRBV21-1	NA	few	TRBJ1-2	TGTGCCAGCAGCCCCCAGTGCTACTATGGCTACACCTTC	CASSPQCYYGYTF
TRBV5-1	NA	NA	TRBJ2-1	TGCGCCAGCAGCTTGGTTTGGGGAGGCAATGAGCAGTTCTTC	CASSLVWGGNEQFF
TRBV7-6	TRBD2	NA	TRBJ2-3	TGTGCCAGCAGCTTAGGCACTAGCGGGGGGGCCCCAGATACGCAGTATTTT	CASSLGTSGGAPDTQYF
TRBV7-9	TRBD2	NA	TRBJ2-5	TGTGCCAGCAGACTAGCGGGGGGAGAGACCCAGTACTTC	CASRLAGGETQYF
TRBV19	TRBD1	NA	TRBJ2-3	TGTGCCAGTAGTACTACCGGGACAGGGCATACGCAGTATTTT	CASSTTGTGHTQYF
TRBV5-1	TRBD2	NA	TRBJ2-2	TGCGCCAGCAGCTCCCGGGGGGGCACCGGGGAGCTGTTTTTT	CASSSRGGTGELFF
TRBV9	NA	once	TRBJ2-2	TGTGCCAGCAGCGCATCAGGGAAGTCCGGGGAGCTGTTTTTT	CASSASGKSGELFF
TRBV4-1	NA	NA	TRBJ1-2	TGCGCCAGCAGCCAAATCACTCGTAACTATGGCTACACCTTC	CASSQITRNYGYTF
TRBV14	NA	NA	TRBJ2-6	TGTGCCAGCAGCAACCGCCAGGGGAAGGTGAGGGCCAACGTCCTGACTTTC	CASSNRQGKVRANVLTF
TRBV30	TRBD2	once	TRBJ2-7	TGTGCCTGGGGCGCCCGCCGGGGGGTAGCCCACGAGCAGTACTTC	CAWGARRGVAHEQYF
TRBV6-5	NA	NA	TRBJ2-1	TGTGCCAGCAGTTACTCGGCGGCTTACAATGAGCAGTTCTTC	CASSYSAAYNEQFF
TRBV19	TRBD1	NA	TRBJ2-3	TGTGCCAGTAGTATAGTACAGGGGGCGCGAGATACGCAGTATTTT	CASSIVQGARDTQYF
TRBV5-8	NA	NA	TRBJ1-1	TGTGCCAGCAGCAGACCGGGACATGTTAACACTGAAGCTTTCTTT	CASSRPGHVNTEAFF
TRBV5-1	NA	NA	TRBJ1-1	TGCGCCAGCAGCTTGGATCCCCGGGAGGTCACTGAAGCTTTCTTT	CASSLDPREVTEAFF
TRBV5-6	NA	NA	TRBJ2-1	TGTGCCAGCAGCTTGCGGGTGAGTGAGCAGTTCTTC	CASSLRVSEQFF
TRBV4-2	NA	NA	TRBJ1-2	TGTGCCAGCAGCCAAATCTTTTCGCTACAGGGTGGCTATGGCTACACCTTC	CASSQIFSLQGGYGYTF
TRBV18	NA	NA	TRBJ1-3	TGTGCCAGCTCAGGAAAACAGGGAGCTGGAAACACCATATATTTT	CASSGKQGAGNTIYF